What follows describes a single T cell receptor (beta chain). The antigen it recognizes is unknown. Per-base qualities were not stored, and no clone one base away is much larger. The data derive from a study of blood T cell repertoires in COVID-19 (TCRdb year 2020). Some background on the complete study: Collaborator samples came from the United States, Italy and Spain and covered acute and convalescent phases of COVID-19. The prospective study material was composed of cDNA or gDNA derived from T cells, B-cell-depleted T cells, or PBMCs. Sample metadata almost always included a de-identified subject ID, COVID-19 status, age in years and sex. Where available, HLA class I and class II types were taken from metadata supplied by the sample provider and were not determined by assay-based typing. A freely available public database, intended as a resource for researchers studying the immune response to SARS-CoV-2, is where the repertoires were released. Subjects who had been exposed to COVID-19, were actively infected with it, or had recovered from it provided the deeply sampled blood TCRbeta repertoires that made up the dataset. The samples were drawn from the first 160 participants of the ongoing ImmuneRACE study and from roughly 1,300 subjects provided by 6 global collaborators. The paper as a whole reports these results and caveats: The quantity of clinical and demographic metadata differed by source and by participant and was supplied without curation.

Collaborating institutions collected whole blood in K2EDTA tubes following their own protocols. For TCRbeta analysis, collaborators shipped samples as frozen whole blood, isolated PBMCs, or DNA extracted from either of those sample types. CDR1 is given as SGHKS and CDR2 as YYEKEE, both from the germline V gene (reference sequence). The CDR3 runs 14 residues from the cysteine to the phenylalanine. The sequence is cut down to CDR3 DNA, 42 bases in frame from base 1. The junction shows trimming of 7 bases on V and 1 base on J, plus 14 bases between the germline ends. The immunoSEQ Assay, a bias-controlled multiplex PCR, was used to amplify TCRbeta CDR3 regions from genomic DNA. For the original study's pipeline: Nucleated cell counts per sample were estimated from amplification of reference gene primers within the assay. To quantify the absolute abundance of each unique TCRbeta CDR3 rearrangement, sequence reads were collapsed and filtered. For each sample, productive Simpson clonality was calculated by taking the square root of Simpson's diversity index across productive rearrangements. Entries here come from immuneACCESS through TCRdb and include only in-frame sequences with V and J called. Some clones fail to appear in such tables; in the studies checked, an unresolved V gene covers under half of the shortfall, and the cause of the remainder is unknown. That table is the source of V, J and clone size, and D and trimming were worked out from the DNA. For this sample the table gives some 91,000 clones, of which roughly nine tenths were detected only once. Jointly, the top ten make up around 1.7% of the sample.

Recombination joined TRBV5-5 with TRBJ2-5; no D gene is confidently identified. The TCR comes from a man in his 60s with acute or convalescent COVID-19. The sample consisted of peripheral blood. The CDR3 amino acid sequence is: CASFPPGLQETQYF. The nucleotide sequence is TGTGCCAGCTTTCCCCCTGGGCTCCAAGAGACCCAGTACTTC.